Each of the 21 T cell receptor beta chains below was sequenced from the same sample in a study of blood T cells in healthy people across ages. Primers used in a second PCR of about 7 to 12 cycles were a sample-barcoded 5' primer and a J-beta primer mix. Each CDR3 protein gets one entry after TCRdb re-called the 5' RACE reads with MiXCR. The sample holds roughly 800,000 distinct CDR3 sequences; roughly 25% are singletons and the top ten take under 4.5%. This sample also appeared in a second study, on T cells of mothers and their children.

Sample: blood. The receptors were sampled from a boy between 10 and 17 years old in good health.

Only a few counts were recorded for this clonotype. CDR3 region: CASNQGLGLNSYEQYF. The CDR3 nucleotides read TGTGCCAGCAATCAAGGACTAGGCTTAAACTCCTACGAGCAGTACTTC. The chain recombines TRBV6-2 or TRBV6-3 with TRBJ2-1, with 7 bases that match TRBD2. The J call may be in error: the DNA end matches TRBJ2-7 better. The length of the CDR3 is 16 residues. Germline lookup yields CDR1 MNHEY and CDR2 SVGEGT.

This clonotype was picked up a small number of times. The chain joins TRBV20-1 to TRBJ2-4; D might be TRBD1 (5 bases). The germline V gene encodes CDR1 DFQATT and CDR2 SNEGSKA (reference sequence). Trimming removed 6 bases at V and 1 base at J, with 22 bases between. CDR3 size: 17 residues. CDR3 amino acids: CSAPPQAANRAKNIQYF. In DNA, the CDR3 is TGCAGTGCCCCCCCACAGGCCGCCAATCGGGCCAAAAACATTCAGTACTTC.

The chain is built from TRBV7-8 and TRBJ2-5; 7 positions agree with TRBD1. The assigned J gene may be wrong: the sequence end matches TRBJ2-1 better. Looked up from germline, CDR1 is SGHVS and CDR2 is FQNEAQ. The CDR3 is 14 amino acids. The DNA for the CDR3 is TGTGCCAGCAGCTCGACAGGGAACTACAATGAGCAGTTCTTC. Protein: CASSSTGNYNEQFF.

This clonotype turned up a few times. The DNA of the CDR3 is TGTGCCAGCAGCATAACAGGCTACGAGCAGTTCTTC. Translating it yields CASSITGYEQFF. The J gene is TRBJ2-1, the V gene TRBV7-2; maybe TRBD1 (5 bases). The CDR3 runs 12 residues. Germline CDR1 is SGHTA and CDR2 is FQGNSA. V was cut by 5 bases and J by 10 bases, with 12 bases left in between.

There are a few counts of this clonotype. The V gene is TRBV7-8, the J gene TRBJ2-1, with 7 bases that match TRBD2. Unmatched junction bases numbered 14, after V lost 5 bases and J lost 4 bases. The V gene's germline CDR1 is SGHVS and CDR2 FQNEAQ. The CDR3 length is 17 residues. CDR3 sequence reads: CASSPTMAGVPYNEQFF. CDR3 DNA sequence: TGTGCCAGCAGCCCTACTATGGCGGGGGTGCCTTACAATGAGCAGTTCTTC.

V gene TRBV29-1 combines with J gene TRBJ2-1; the D gene could be TRBD1 or TRBD2 (5 bases each). In germline, CDR1 is SQVTM, CDR2 ANQGSEA. The V end was cut by 7 bases, the J end by 11 bases, with 15 bases between. The CDR3 sequence is 11 residues long. DNA for the CDR3: TGCAGCGCACTATTGGGGGTCCAGCAGTTCTTC. It codes for CSALLGVQQFF.

This clonotype was seen only a few times. The chain carries TRBV5-4 and TRBJ2-5, with 7 bases fitting TRBD2. Germline assignment: CDR1 SGHNT and CDR2 YYREEE (reference sequence). V lost 4 bases to trimming and J lost 5 bases; unmatched junction nucleotides: 8. The CDR3 runs 14 residues. In nucleotides, the CDR3 is TGTGCCAGCAGCCAAATACTAGCGAGGGAGACCCAGTACTTC. Translating it yields CASSQILARETQYF.

This clonotype was detected only a few times. V usage is TRBV7-9 and J usage is TRBJ2-5; D remains unclear. The closer fit of TRBJ2-7 to the DNA end suggests the J call may be wrong. The germline V gene encodes CDR1 SEHNR and CDR2 FQNEAQ (reference sequence). There are 17 residues in the CDR3. CDR3 bases: TGTGCCAGCAGCTTAGTTTTGGCGGACGAGAAACGGTACGAGCAGTACTTC. It translates to CASSLVLADEKRYEQYF.

V gene TRBV20-1 combines with J gene TRBJ2-5, with D possibly being TRBD2 (5 bases). TRBJ2-1 matches the DNA end more closely, so the J call is doubtful. This CDR3 spans 13 amino acids. Germline V gives CDR1 DFQATT, CDR2 SNEGSKA (reference sequence). CDR3 coding DNA: TGCAGTGCTAGTGTCGGGAACTACAATGAGCAGTTCTTC. Residues: CSASVGNYNEQFF.

This rearrangement joins TRBV7-9 to TRBJ2-1; 7 bases map to TRBD2. V gave up 1 base and J gave up 9 bases; unmatched junction bases: 3. This CDR3 spans 13 amino acids. Looked up from germline, CDR1 is SEHNR and CDR2 is FQNEAQ (reference sequence). The CDR3 DNA reads as TGTGCCAGCAGCTTAGAACGCGGGGGTGAGCAGTTCTTC. Its translation: CASSLERGGEQFF.

The chain combines TRBV14 with TRBJ2-3; TRBD2 agrees at 12 bases. V lost 1 base and J lost 14; bases outside the gene matches: 7. Germline CDR1 reads SGHDN; CDR2 reads FVKESK. The CDR3 spans 14 residues. The CDR3: CASSQALAGGARYF. CDR3 bases: TGTGCCAGCAGCCAAGCTCTAGCGGGGGGGGCCCGGTATTTT.

The chain joins TRBV12-3 or TRBV12-4 to TRBJ1-2; D gene unclear. CDR3 length equals 14 residues. V lost 4 bases, J lost 0 bases, and 9 bases lay in between. CDR3: CASSSRATNYGYTF. The CDR3 DNA reads TGTGCCAGCAGTTCCCGGGCCACTAACTATGGCTACACCTTC.

The chain links TRBV5-1 to TRBJ1-4, with D uncertain. V lost 7 bases, J lost 7 bases, and 17 bases lay in between. Germline assignment: CDR1 SGHRS and CDR2 YFSETQ. The CDR3 is made up of 14 amino acids. DNA for the CDR3: TGCGCCAGCCGCAAAAATCAACTGGGTGAAAAACTGTTTTTT. This encodes CASRKNQLGEKLFF.

The rearrangement links TRBV15 to TRBJ2-5, with TRBD2 as a possible D gene (6 bases). Per germline, CDR1 LNHNV and CDR2 YYDKDF (reference sequence). The CDR3 is 18 residues long. Trimming left V 1 base short and J 2 bases short, with 20 bases between. DNA for the CDR3: TGTGCCACCAGCAGAGGGGGGGTAGCAGACAGCCCGCAAGAGACCCAGTACTTC. This sequence encodes CATSRGGVADSPQETQYF.

This clonotype was seen a handful of times. CDR3 DNA sequence: TGCGCCAGCAGCCCAGGGTTTAATGAGCAGTTCTTC. Protein product: CASSPGFNEQFF. The chain recombines TRBV4-1 with TRBJ2-5, with D perhaps matching TRBD1 (5 bases). The DNA end is a closer match to TRBJ2-1, so the J assignment may be wrong. Germline values: CDR1 MGHRA, CDR2 YSYEKL. CDR3 length: 12 amino acids.

The chain combines TRBV7-6 with TRBJ1-4, with a possible D match to TRBD1 (6 bases). This CDR3 region has 22 residues. Per germline, CDR1 SGHVS and CDR2 FNYEAQ. Deletions cut 5 bases from V and 3 bases from J, with 34 bases between. CDR3 residues: CASSALHFGNREIFSPNEKLFF. The CDR3 region has the DNA TGTGCCAGCAGCGCCCTCCATTTCGGTAACAGGGAGATTTTTTCTCCTAATGAAAAACTGTTTTTT.

This clonotype was observed a handful of times. V gene TRBV9 combines with J gene TRBJ2-3; D may be TRBD1 or TRBD2 (5 bases each). The length of the CDR3 is 17 residues. Trimming left V 0 bases short and J 5 bases short, with 19 bases between. CDR1 is SGDLS and CDR2 is YYNGEE in the germline V gene. This CDR3 is CASSVARDRLRGDTQYF. The CDR3 DNA is TGTGCCAGCAGCGTAGCTAGGGACCGACTCAGAGGAGATACGCAGTATTTT.

The chain has TRBV21-1 and TRBJ2-1. TRBV21-1 is given as a pseudogene. CDR3 size: 17 residues. In DNA, the CDR3 is TGTGCCAGCAGCTCCTTAGGCATTACGAGCTCCTACAATGAGCAGTTCTTC. It translates to CASSSLGITSSYNEQFF.

There are a few counts of this clonotype. The gene calls are TRBV20-1 and TRBJ2-6, with D unclear. This CDR3 is 15 amino acids long. The V end lost 3 bases, the J end lost 4 bases, and 13 bases lay between the germline ends. Germline lookup yields CDR1 DFQATT and CDR2 SNEGSKA (reference sequence). CDR3 residues: CSARGDPRGANVLTF. The CDR3 DNA follows: TGCAGTGCTAGGGGCGACCCCAGGGGGGCCAACGTCCTGACTTTC.

This chain connects TRBV29-1 to TRBJ1-1, with a possible D match to TRBD1 (6 bases). The ends were cut back, 1 base at V and 7 bases at J, with 10 bases in the middle. The germline gives CDR1 SQVTM, CDR2 ANQGSEA. The CDR3 covers 12 residues. The CDR3 region is CSVEGLDSEAFF. DNA for the CDR3: TGCAGCGTTGAAGGGCTGGACAGTGAAGCTTTCTTT.

This chain links TRBV7-9 with TRBJ2-1; D is possibly TRBD2 (5 bases). V lost 5 bases and J 0 bases, leaving 14 bases between the germline ends. Germline V gene data show CDR1 as SEHNR and CDR2 as FQNEAQ (reference sequence). This CDR3 is 16 amino acids long. CDR3 amino acids: CASSILEGSSYNEQFF. The CDR3 region has the DNA TGTGCCAGCAGCATCCTAGAGGGCTCCTCCTACAATGAGCAGTTCTTC.